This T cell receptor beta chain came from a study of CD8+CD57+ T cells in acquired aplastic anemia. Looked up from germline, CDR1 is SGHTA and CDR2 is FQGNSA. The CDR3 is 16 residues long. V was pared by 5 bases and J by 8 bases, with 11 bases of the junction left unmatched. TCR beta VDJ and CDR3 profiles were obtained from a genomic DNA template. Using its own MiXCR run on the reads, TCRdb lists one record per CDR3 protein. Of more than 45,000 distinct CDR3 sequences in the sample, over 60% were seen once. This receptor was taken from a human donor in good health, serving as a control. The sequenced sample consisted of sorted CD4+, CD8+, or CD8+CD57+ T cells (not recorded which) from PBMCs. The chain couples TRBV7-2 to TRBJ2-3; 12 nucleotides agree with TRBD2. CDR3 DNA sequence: TGTGCCAGCAGCCCTGCCCTAGCGGGGGGGCCAGGTACGCAGTATTTT. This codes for CASSPALAGGPGTQYF.